This T cell receptor (beta chain) was sequenced during a study of metastatic and nonmetastatic thyroid tumors (TCRdb year 2020). At the level of the whole study: For patients with malignant and with benign thyroid disease, the researchers compared repertoires between peripheral blood samples and tumor or nodule tissue samples.

No patient had received any treatment before thyroid surgery. Patient clinical samples collected from about 2012 to 2019 were retrospectively analysed using T-cell receptor beta sequencing. Library method: PCR. Sequencing instrument: Illumina HiSeq 4000. The TCR beta-chain CDR3 region of each patient was profiled by high-throughput sequencing. The authors processed their data as follows. A classifier to discriminate distant-metastatic papillary thyroid cancer patients was built from CDR3 differences across clinicopathological groups. The Shannon index was used to measure repertoire diversity, and the Morisita-Horn index was used to measure how similar tumor and blood repertoires were. In-frame beta chains were kept once TCRdb had trimmed the public reads at Q25 with fastp and called clones with MiXCR. V and J calls and clone size were set by TCRdb, not the authors. Across this sample there are 20,000 to 25,000 clones, with roughly 20% seen only once. The ten largest clones capture roughly 4.5% of the sample.

Regarding this clone: What this receptor recognizes is not known. The junction shows a germline mismatch at one end, possibly a read error.

The study at large found these results: In both blood and tumor samples, malignant tumors were reported to have significantly higher TCR beta diversity than benign nodules.

The receptor was isolated from a female donor with papillary thyroid cancer or a benign thyroid nodule (not recorded which). Some clones in this sample may be carry-over from other donors' samples. Sequencing input: adjacent normal tissue.

The DNA sequence reads TGCAGCGCTAGGAAGCGGTGCTACGAGCAGTACTTC. Its translation reads: CSARKRCYEQYF. The rearranged chain carries TRBV20-1 and TRBJ2-7; TRBD2 is a possible D gene, resting on 5 matching bases. The CDR3 runs 12 amino acids, cysteine and phenylalanine included. Only the CDR3 part of the read is kept: 36 bases, read in frame from the first base. From a lookup of the germline V gene (reference sequence), CDR1 and CDR2 are DFQATT and SNEGSKA.